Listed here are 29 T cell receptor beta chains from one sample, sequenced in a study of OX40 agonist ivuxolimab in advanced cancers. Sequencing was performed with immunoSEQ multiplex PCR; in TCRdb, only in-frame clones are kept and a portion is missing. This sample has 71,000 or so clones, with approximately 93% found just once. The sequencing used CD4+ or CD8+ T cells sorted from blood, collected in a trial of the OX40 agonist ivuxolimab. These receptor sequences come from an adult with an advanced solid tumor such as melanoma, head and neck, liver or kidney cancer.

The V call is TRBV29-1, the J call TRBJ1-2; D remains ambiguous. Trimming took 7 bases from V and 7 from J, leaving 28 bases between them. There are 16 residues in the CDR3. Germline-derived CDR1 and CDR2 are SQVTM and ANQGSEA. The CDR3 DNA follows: TGCAGCGCCCCTTCCCTCACCGCCTGGGATGGATCTGGCTACACCTTC. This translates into CSAPSLTAWDGSGYTF.

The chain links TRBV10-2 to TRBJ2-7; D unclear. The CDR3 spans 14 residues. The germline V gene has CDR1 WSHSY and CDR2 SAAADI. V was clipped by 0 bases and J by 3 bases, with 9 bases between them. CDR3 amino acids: CASSESGSYYEQYF. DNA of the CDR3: TGCGCCAGCAGTGAGTCCGGCTCGTACTACGAGCAGTACTTC.

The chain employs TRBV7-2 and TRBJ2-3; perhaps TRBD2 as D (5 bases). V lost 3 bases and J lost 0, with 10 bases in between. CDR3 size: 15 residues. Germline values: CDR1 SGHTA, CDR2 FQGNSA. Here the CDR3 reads CASSFRSGSTDTQYF. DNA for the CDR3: TGTGCCAGCAGCTTTCGAAGCGGAAGCACAGATACGCAGTATTTT.

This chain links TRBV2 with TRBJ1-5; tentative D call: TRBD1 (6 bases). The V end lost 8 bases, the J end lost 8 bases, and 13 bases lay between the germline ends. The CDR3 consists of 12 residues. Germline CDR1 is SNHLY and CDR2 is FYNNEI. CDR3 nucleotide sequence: TGTGCCAGCCGGGGGCATGTTGAGCCCCAGCATTTT. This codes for CASRGHVEPQHF.

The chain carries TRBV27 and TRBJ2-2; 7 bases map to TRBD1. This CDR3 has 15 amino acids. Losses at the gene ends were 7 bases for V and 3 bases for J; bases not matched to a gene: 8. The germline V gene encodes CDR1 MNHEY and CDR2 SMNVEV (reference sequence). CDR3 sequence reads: CASTVLGTDTGELFF. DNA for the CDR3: TGTGCCAGCACCGTACTTGGGACAGACACCGGGGAGCTGTTTTTT.

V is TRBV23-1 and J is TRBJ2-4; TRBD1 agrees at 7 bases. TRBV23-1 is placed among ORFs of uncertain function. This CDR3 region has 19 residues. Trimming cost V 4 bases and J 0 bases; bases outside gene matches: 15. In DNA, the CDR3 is TGCGCCAGCAGTCCAGCAGGGAACCGGGACAGAGTAGCCAAAAACATTCAGTACTTC. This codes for CASSPAGNRDRVAKNIQYF.

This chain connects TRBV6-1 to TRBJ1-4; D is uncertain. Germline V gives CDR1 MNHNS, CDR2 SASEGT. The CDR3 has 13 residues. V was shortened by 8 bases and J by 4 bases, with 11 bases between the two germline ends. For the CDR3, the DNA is TGTGCCAGCGAAGAGGGAATTAATGAAAAACTGTTTTTT. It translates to CASEEGINEKLFF.

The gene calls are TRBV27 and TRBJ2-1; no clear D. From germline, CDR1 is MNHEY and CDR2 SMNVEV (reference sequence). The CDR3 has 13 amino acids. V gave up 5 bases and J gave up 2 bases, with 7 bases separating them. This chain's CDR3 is CASSTHPYNEQFF. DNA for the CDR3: TGTGCCAGCAGTACACACCCCTACAATGAGCAGTTCTTC.

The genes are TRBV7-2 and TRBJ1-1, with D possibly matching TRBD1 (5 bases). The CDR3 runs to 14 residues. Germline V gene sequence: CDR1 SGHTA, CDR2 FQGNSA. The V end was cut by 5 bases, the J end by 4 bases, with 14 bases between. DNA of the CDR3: TGTGCCAGCAGCCCAACAGGACACGGCACTGAAGCTTTCTTT. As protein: CASSPTGHGTEAFF.

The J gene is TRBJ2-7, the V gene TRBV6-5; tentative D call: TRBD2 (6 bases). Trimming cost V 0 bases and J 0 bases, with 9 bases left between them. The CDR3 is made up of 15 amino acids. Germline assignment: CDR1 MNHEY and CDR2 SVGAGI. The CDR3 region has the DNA TGTGCCAGCAGTTACTCGGGCGGGAACTCCTACGAGCAGTACTTC. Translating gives CASSYSGGNSYEQYF.

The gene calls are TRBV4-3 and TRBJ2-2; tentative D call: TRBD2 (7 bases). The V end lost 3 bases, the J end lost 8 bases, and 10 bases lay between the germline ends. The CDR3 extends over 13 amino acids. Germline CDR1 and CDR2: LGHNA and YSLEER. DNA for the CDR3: TGCGCCAGCAGCCAGGGGGGGCAAGGGGAGCTGTTTTTT. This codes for CASSQGGQGELFF.

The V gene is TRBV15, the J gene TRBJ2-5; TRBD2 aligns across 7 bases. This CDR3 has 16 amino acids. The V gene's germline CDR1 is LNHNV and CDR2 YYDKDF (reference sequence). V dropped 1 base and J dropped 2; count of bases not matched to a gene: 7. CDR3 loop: CATSRGGGPEQETQYF. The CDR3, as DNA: TGTGCCACCAGCAGAGGGGGGGGACCAGAACAAGAGACCCAGTACTTC.

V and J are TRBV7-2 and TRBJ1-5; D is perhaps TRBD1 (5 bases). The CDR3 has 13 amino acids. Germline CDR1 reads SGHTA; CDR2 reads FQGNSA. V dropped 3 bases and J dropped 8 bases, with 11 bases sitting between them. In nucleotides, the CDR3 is TGTGCCAGCAGCTTTAGGAGGGGTGAGCCCCAGCATTTT. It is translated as CASSFRRGEPQHF.

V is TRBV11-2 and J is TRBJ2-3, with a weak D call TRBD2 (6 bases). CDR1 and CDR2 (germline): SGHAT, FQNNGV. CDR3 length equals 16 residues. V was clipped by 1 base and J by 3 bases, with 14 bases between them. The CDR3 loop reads CASSLAPGVDTDTQYF. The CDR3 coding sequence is TGTGCCAGCAGCTTAGCCCCGGGAGTAGATACAGATACGCAGTATTTT.

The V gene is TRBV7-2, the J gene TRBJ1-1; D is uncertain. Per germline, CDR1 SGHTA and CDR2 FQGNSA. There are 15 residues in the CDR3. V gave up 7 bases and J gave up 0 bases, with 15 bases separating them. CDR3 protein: CASTWASGVNTEAFF. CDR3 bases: TGTGCCAGCACCTGGGCTTCTGGCGTGAACACTGAAGCTTTCTTT.

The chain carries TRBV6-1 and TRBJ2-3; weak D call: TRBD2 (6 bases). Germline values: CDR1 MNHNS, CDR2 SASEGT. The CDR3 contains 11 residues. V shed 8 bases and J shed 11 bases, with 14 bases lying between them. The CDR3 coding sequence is TGTGCCAGCCGGGAGCTCCAAATGCAGTATTTT. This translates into CASRELQMQYF.

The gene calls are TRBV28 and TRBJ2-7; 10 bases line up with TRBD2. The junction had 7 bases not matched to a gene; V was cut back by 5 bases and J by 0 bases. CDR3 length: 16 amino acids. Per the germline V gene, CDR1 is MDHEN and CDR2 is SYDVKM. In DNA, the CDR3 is TGTGCCAGCAGTACCGCCGGACTAGCGGCCTCCTACGAGCAGTACTTC. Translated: CASSTAGLAASYEQYF.

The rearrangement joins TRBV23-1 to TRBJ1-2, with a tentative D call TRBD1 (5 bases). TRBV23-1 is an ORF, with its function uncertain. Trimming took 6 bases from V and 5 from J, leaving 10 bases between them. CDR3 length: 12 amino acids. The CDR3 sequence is CASRPQGYGYTF. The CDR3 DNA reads TGCGCCAGCAGGCCGCAGGGATATGGCTACACCTTC.

The CDR3 region is CASSFQGGSYEQYF. The CDR3 DNA follows: TGTGCCAGCAGTTTTCAGGGGGGCTCCTACGAGCAGTACTTC. This chain joins TRBV7-6 and TRBJ2-7, with TRBD1 as a possible D gene (7 bases). Trimming removed 6 bases from V and 0 bases from J, with 12 bases in between. Germline V gene data show CDR1 as SGHVS and CDR2 as FNYEAQ. The length of the CDR3 is 14 residues.

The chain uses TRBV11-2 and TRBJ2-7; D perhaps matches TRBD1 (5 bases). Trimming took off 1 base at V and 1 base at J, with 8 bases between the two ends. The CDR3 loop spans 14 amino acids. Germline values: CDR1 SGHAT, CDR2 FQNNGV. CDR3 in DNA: TGTGCCAGCAGCTTAGGGGCAGGGTCCTACGAGCAGTACTTC. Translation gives CASSLGAGSYEQYF. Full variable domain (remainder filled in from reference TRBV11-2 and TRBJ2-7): EAGVAQSPRYKIIEKRQSVAFWCNPISGHATLYWYQQILGQGPKLLIQFQNNGVVDDSQLPKDRFSAERLKGVDSTLKIQPAKLEDSAVYLCASSLGAGSYEQYFGPGTRLTVT.

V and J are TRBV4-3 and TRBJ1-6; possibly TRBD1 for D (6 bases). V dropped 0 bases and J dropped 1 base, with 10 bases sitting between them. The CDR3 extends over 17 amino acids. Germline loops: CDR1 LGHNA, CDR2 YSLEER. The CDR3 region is CASSQEAGASYNSPLHF. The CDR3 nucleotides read TGCGCCAGCAGCCAAGAGGCAGGGGCGTCCTATAATTCACCCCTCCACTTT.

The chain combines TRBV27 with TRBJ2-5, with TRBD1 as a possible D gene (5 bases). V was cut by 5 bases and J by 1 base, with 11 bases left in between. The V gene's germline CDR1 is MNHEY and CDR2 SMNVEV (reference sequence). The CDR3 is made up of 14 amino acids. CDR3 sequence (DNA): TGTGCCAGCAGTCCGCATGGGGCCCAAGAGACCCAGTACTTC. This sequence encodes CASSPHGAQETQYF.

CDR3 residues: CASSQVRGQGHTDTQYF. CDR3 bases: TGTGCCAGCAGCCAAGTTAGGGGACAGGGACACACAGATACGCAGTATTTT. The V gene is TRBV4-2, the J gene TRBJ2-3, with 9 bases identical to TRBD1. Germline V CDR1 and CDR2: LGHNA, YNFKEQ. The V gene end was trimmed by 1 base and the J gene end by 2 bases; junction bases not matched to a gene: 7. CDR3 length equals 17 residues.

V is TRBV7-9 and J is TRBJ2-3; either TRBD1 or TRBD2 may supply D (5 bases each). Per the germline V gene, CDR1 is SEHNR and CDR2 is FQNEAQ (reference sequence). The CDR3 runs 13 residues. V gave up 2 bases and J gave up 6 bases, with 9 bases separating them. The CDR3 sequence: CASSLREGDTQYF. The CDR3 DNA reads TGTGCCAGCAGCTTAAGAGAGGGGGATACGCAGTATTTT.

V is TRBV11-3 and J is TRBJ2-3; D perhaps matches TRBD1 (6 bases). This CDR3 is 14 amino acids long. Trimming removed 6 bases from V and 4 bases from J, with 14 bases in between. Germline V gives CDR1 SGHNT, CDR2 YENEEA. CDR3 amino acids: CASRTRGGSDTQYF. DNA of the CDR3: TGTGCCAGCAGAACCAGAGGGGGATCAGATACGCAGTATTTT.

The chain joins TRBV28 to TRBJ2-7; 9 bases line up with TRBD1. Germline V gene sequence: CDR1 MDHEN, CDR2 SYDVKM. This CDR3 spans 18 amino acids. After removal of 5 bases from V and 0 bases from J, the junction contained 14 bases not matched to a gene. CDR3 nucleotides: TGTGCCAGCAGTCTCTTCTTTGTTCGACAGGGGGGCTCCTACGAGCAGTACTTC. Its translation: CASSLFFVRQGGSYEQYF.

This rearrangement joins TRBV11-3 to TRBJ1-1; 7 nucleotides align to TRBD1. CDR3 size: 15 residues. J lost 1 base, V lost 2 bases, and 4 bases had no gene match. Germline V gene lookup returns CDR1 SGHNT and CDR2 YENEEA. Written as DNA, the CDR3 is TGTGCCAGCAGCTTAACAGGGGTAGGGAACACTGAAGCTTTCTTT. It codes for CASSLTGVGNTEAFF.

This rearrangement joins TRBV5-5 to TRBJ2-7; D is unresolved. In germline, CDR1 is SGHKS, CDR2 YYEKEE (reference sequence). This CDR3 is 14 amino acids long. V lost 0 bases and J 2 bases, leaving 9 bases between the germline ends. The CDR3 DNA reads TGTGCCAGCAGCTTGGTAGGGTCCGCCTACGAGCAGTACTTC. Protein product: CASSLVGSAYEQYF.

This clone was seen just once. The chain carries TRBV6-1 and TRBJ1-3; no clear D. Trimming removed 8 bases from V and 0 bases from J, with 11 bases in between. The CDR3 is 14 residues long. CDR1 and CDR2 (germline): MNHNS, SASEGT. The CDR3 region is CASVFDSSGNTIYF. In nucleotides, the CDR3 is TGTGCCAGCGTGTTCGATAGCTCTGGAAACACCATATATTTT.